Described below is a single T cell receptor (beta chain) sequence and its context. This sample was taken from a study of cytomegalovirus exposure and HLA in healthy donors. PCR employed 60 Vbeta and 13 Jbeta primers. The method was immunoSEQ multiplex PCR; TCRdb's version includes in-frame clones alone and lacks a portion of them. The table lists approximately 170,000 clones, approximately 75% of them singletons. V dropped 1 base and J dropped 6; count of bases not matched to a gene: 7. The CDR3 consists of 17 residues. Germline V lookup: CDR1 SNHLY, CDR2 FYNNEI. Sequencing used PBMCs. This chain uses TRBV2 with TRBJ2-1; the match to TRBD2 covers 12 bases. The TCR originated in a girl aged 5-17 years in good health and CMV-seronegative. CDR3 sequence (DNA): TGTGCCAGCAGTGAAGATCTAGCGGGGGGGCCTCCCAATGAGCAGTTCTTC. Protein sequence: CASSEDLAGGPPNEQFF.